The rows below give T cell receptor beta chains drawn from one sample of a study of blood T cell repertoires in COVID-19. Measured with immunoSEQ multiplex PCR; TCRdb has only the in-frame clones, and not every one. The profile covers fewer than 90,000 clones, with about four fifths appearing a single time and approximately 6.3% taken by the ten largest. What was sequenced was peripheral blood. The receptors here all came from a man in his 70s with COVID-19, enrolled during active disease. The CDR3 runs from the conserved cysteine through the conserved F or W. The D gene is left open where the match is weak. Rows give clone size only sometimes, using once, few, many, or a class for an expanded clone.

V gene: TRBV2; clone size: .; D gene: .; J gene: TRBJ1-2; CDR3 DNA: TGTGCCAGCAGTGAGGGCAGGGGCTATGGCTACACCTTC; CDR3 protein: CASSEGRGYGYTF
V gene: TRBV5-4; clone size: .; D gene: TRBD1; J gene: TRBJ2-5; CDR3 DNA: TGTGCCAGCAGCTACACCGGGACAGGCAAGACCCAGTACTTC; CDR3 protein: CASSYTGTGKTQYF
V gene: TRBV5-1; clone size: .; D gene: TRBD1; J gene: TRBJ1-1; CDR3 DNA: TGCGCCAGCAGCTTGGCGCCGGACAGGGGCTCTGAAGCTTTCTTT; CDR3 protein: CASSLAPDRGSEAFF
V gene: TRBV19; clone size: .; D gene: TRBD1; J gene: TRBJ2-4; CDR3 DNA: TGTGCCAGTAGTATTGGGTTCCAGGGGGTTGTGGCCAAAAACATTCAGTACTTC; CDR3 protein: CASSIGFQGVVAKNIQYF
V gene: TRBV7-2; clone size: .; D gene: .; J gene: TRBJ2-7; CDR3 DNA: TGTGCCAGCAGCTCCGAGACAGGTGGCGAGCAGTACTTC; CDR3 protein: CASSSETGGEQYF
V gene: TRBV5-1; clone size: .; D gene: .; J gene: TRBJ1-1; CDR3 DNA: TGCGCCAGCAGACCGGACAGAACTGAAGCTTTCTTT; CDR3 protein: CASRPDRTEAFF
V gene: TRBV3-1/TRBV3-2; clone size: .; D gene: TRBD2; J gene: TRBJ2-5; CDR3 DNA: TGTGCCAGCAGCCCTGGACTAGCGGGAGGAAAAGAGACCCAGTACTTC; CDR3 protein: CASSPGLAGGKETQYF
V gene: TRBV19; clone size: .; D gene: TRBD1; J gene: TRBJ1-6; CDR3 DNA: TGTGCCAGTAGTTACAGGGGGAATTCACCCCTCCACTTT; CDR3 protein: CASSYRGNSPLHF
V gene: TRBV11-2; clone size: .; D gene: .; J gene: TRBJ2-1; CDR3 DNA: TGTGCCAGCAGCCAACCGACAGTCCAGAGCTCCTACAATGAGCAGTTCTTC; CDR3 protein: CASSQPTVQSSYNEQFF
V gene: TRBV28; clone size: .; D gene: TRBD1; J gene: TRBJ1-6; CDR3 DNA: TGTGCCAGCAACCTGGACAGGGGCTATAATTCACCCCTCCACTTT; CDR3 protein: CASNLDRGYNSPLHF
V gene: TRBV11-2; clone size: .; D gene: TRBD2; J gene: TRBJ2-7; CDR3 DNA: TGTGCCAGCAACCACGTAGCGGGGGCCTCCTACGAGCAGTACTTC; CDR3 protein: CASNHVAGASYEQYF
V gene: TRBV7-9; clone size: .; D gene: TRBD1; J gene: TRBJ2-2; CDR3 DNA: TGTGCCAGCAGCCCTGGACAGGGGGTTGTGGAGCTGTTTTTT; CDR3 protein: CASSPGQGVVELFF
V gene: TRBV9; clone size: .; D gene: TRBD2; J gene: TRBJ2-1; CDR3 DNA: TGTGCCAGCAGCCGTAGGAAGGCTAGCGGGAAGGCCTACAATGAGCAGTTCTTC; CDR3 protein: CASSRRKASGKAYNEQFF
V gene: TRBV9; clone size: .; D gene: TRBD2; J gene: TRBJ2-3; CDR3 DNA: TGTGCCAGCAGCCGGAGGCTAGCGGGTAACACAGATACGCAGTATTTT; CDR3 protein: CASSRRLAGNTDTQYF
V gene: TRBV27; clone size: few; D gene: .; J gene: TRBJ1-3; CDR3 DNA: TGTGCCAGCAGTTTAAGGGGGGGCTCTGGAAACACCATATATTTT; CDR3 protein: CASSLRGGSGNTIYF
V gene: TRBV4-2; clone size: few; D gene: TRBD2; J gene: TRBJ2-2; CDR3 DNA: TGTGCCAGCAGCCAAGTTGGCGGGAGGAACACCGGGGAGCTGTTTTTT; CDR3 protein: CASSQVGGRNTGELFF
V gene: TRBV27; clone size: .; D gene: .; J gene: TRBJ1-3; CDR3 DNA: TGTGCCAGCAGACCCTGGGACGGGAGCTCTGGAAACACCATATATTTT; CDR3 protein: CASRPWDGSSGNTIYF
V gene: TRBV5-6; clone size: .; D gene: .; J gene: TRBJ1-3; CDR3 DNA: TGTGCCAGCAGCTTGGTTGGAGGTAGTGGAAACACCATATATTTT; CDR3 protein: CASSLVGGSGNTIYF
V gene: TRBV4-3; clone size: .; D gene: TRBD1; J gene: TRBJ2-1; CDR3 DNA: TGCGCCAGCAGCCTGACAGGGGGGTACAATGAGCAGTTCTTC; CDR3 protein: CASSLTGGYNEQFF
V gene: TRBV6-1; clone size: .; D gene: .; J gene: TRBJ2-7; CDR3 DNA: TGTGCCAGCAGTGAAGAACACTCCTACGAGCAGTACTTC; CDR3 protein: CASSEEHSYEQYF
V gene: TRBV28; clone size: .; D gene: TRBD1; J gene: TRBJ2-3; CDR3 DNA: TGTGCCAGCAGTTTAAGGACAGGGATATCAGATACGCAGTATTTT; CDR3 protein: CASSLRTGISDTQYF
V gene: TRBV19; clone size: .; D gene: TRBD1; J gene: TRBJ1-2; CDR3 DNA: TGTGCCAGTACCTCCCTCCCGGGACAGGGGAACTATGGCTACACCTTC; CDR3 protein: CASTSLPGQGNYGYTF
V gene: TRBV5-5; clone size: .; D gene: TRBD1; J gene: TRBJ2-5; CDR3 DNA: TGTGCCAGCAGCGCACAGGGGGCGGAAGAGACCCAGTACTTC; CDR3 protein: CASSAQGAEETQYF
V gene: TRBV7-3; clone size: .; D gene: .; J gene: TRBJ1-1; CDR3 DNA: TGTGCCAGCAGCTTATGGGGGGGCCCGAACACTGAAGCTTTCTTT; CDR3 protein: CASSLWGGPNTEAFF
V gene: TRBV28; clone size: .; D gene: .; J gene: TRBJ1-2; CDR3 DNA: TGTGCCAGCAGTTTATCAGACATACCTAACTATGGCTACACCTTC; CDR3 protein: CASSLSDIPNYGYTF
V gene: TRBV5-1; clone size: .; D gene: TRBD1; J gene: TRBJ2-1; CDR3 DNA: TGCGCCAGCAGACGAGGGACAGACTCCTACAATGAGCAGTTCTTC; CDR3 protein: CASRRGTDSYNEQFF
V gene: TRBV10-3; clone size: .; D gene: TRBD2; J gene: TRBJ2-3; CDR3 DNA: TGTGCCATCAGCCGAATAGCGGGGGGGCAAGATACGCAGTATTTT; CDR3 protein: CAISRIAGGQDTQYF
V gene: TRBV19; clone size: .; D gene: .; J gene: TRBJ1-1; CDR3 DNA: TGTGCCAGTAGACCGACAGACCAAGCTGAAGCTTTCTTT; CDR3 protein: CASRPTDQAEAFF
V gene: TRBV4-1; clone size: .; D gene: .; J gene: TRBJ2-5; CDR3 DNA: TGCGCCAGCAGCCAAGATGGGTCAGGGATGGAGACCCAGTACTTC; CDR3 protein: CASSQDGSGMETQYF
V gene: TRBV27; clone size: .; D gene: .; J gene: TRBJ2-1; CDR3 DNA: TGTGCCAGCAGTTCCCAGGGGCGGGCCAATGAGCAGTTCTTC; CDR3 protein: CASSSQGRANEQFF
V gene: TRBV27; clone size: .; D gene: .; J gene: TRBJ1-6; CDR3 DNA: TGTGCCAGCACGAGGACAGTTAATTCACCCCTCCACTTT; CDR3 protein: CASTRTVNSPLHF
V gene: TRBV10-3; clone size: many; D gene: .; J gene: TRBJ2-5; CDR3 DNA: TGTGCCATCAGTGACGTGACTGTGAAATTCGAGACCCAGTACTTC; CDR3 protein: CAISDVTVKFETQYF
V gene: TRBV6-5; clone size: .; D gene: TRBD1; J gene: TRBJ1-2; CDR3 DNA: TGTGCCAGCATAATACAGGGGGCTGGTGGCTACACCTTC; CDR3 protein: CASIIQGAGGYTF
V gene: TRBV28; clone size: .; D gene: .; J gene: TRBJ1-2; CDR3 DNA: TGTGCCAGCAGTTCCCTATCCCCTACAGGGAACGGCTACACCTTC; CDR3 protein: CASSSLSPTGNGYTF
V gene: TRBV6-5; clone size: .; D gene: .; J gene: TRBJ2-7; CDR3 DNA: TGTGCCAGCAGTTCCAGGCGTCCTTCGCAGGACTACGAGCAGTACTTC; CDR3 protein: CASSSRRPSQDYEQYF
V gene: TRBV6-5; clone size: .; D gene: TRBD1; J gene: TRBJ1-3; CDR3 DNA: TGTGCCAGCAGACCGCCACAGGGGGATGGAAACACCATATATTTT; CDR3 protein: CASRPPQGDGNTIYF
V gene: TRBV18; clone size: .; D gene: .; J gene: TRBJ1-1; CDR3 DNA: TGTGCCAGCTCACCGCCCCCGCCGGGATTGAACACTGAAGCTTTCTTT; CDR3 protein: CASSPPPPGLNTEAFF
V gene: TRBV19; clone size: .; D gene: TRBD2; J gene: TRBJ2-5; CDR3 DNA: TGTGCCAGTAGTATAAGGTGGCTAGCGGGGGAAGAGACCCAGTACTTC; CDR3 protein: CASSIRWLAGEETQYF
V gene: TRBV9; clone size: .; D gene: .; J gene: TRBJ1-1; CDR3 DNA: TGTGCCAGCAGCGCACCTCCTAGGAGTACTGAAGCTTTCTTT; CDR3 protein: CASSAPPRSTEAFF
V gene: TRBV19; clone size: .; D gene: TRBD1; J gene: TRBJ1-1; CDR3 DNA: TGTGCCAGTAGGGGACAGGGGAGGAACACTGAAGCTTTCTTT; CDR3 protein: CASRGQGRNTEAFF